This T cell receptor beta chain was observed in a study of kidney transplant recipient with SARS-CoV-2 infection. TCRdb re-analysed the reads in MiXCR, keeping a single row per CDR3 protein. The table records under 250,000 distinct CDR3 sequences, around 28% of them present only once. Many counts were recorded for this clonotype. The germline gives CDR1 SGHRS, CDR2 YFSETQ. This CDR3 has 15 residues. V was cut by 3 bases and J by 4 bases, with 16 bases left in between. V is TRBV5-1 and J is TRBJ2-5; tentatively, D is TRBD1 (6 bases). The clonotype was recovered from a male patient between 25 and 39 years old who had COVID-19 and was a kidney transplant recipient. Some T cells may have originated in the graft donor. The sequences come from a blood sample, collected at baseline and between days 110 and 120 from a kidney transplant recipient. The CDR3 nucleotides are TGCGCCAGCAGCTCACCACAGGGAATCAGAGAGACCCAGTACTTC. It encodes CASSSPQGIRETQYF. The entire variable domain, with the rest obtained from reference TRBV5-1 and TRBJ2-5, is as follows: KAGVTQTPRYLIKTRGQQVTLSCSPISGHRSVSWYQQTPGQGLQFLFEYFSETQRNKGNFPGRFSGRQFSNSRSEMNVSTLELGDSALYLCASSSPQGIRETQYFGPGTRLLVL.